Each of the 24 T cell receptor beta chains below was sequenced from the same sample in a study of CD8+ T cells in alopecia areata. cDNA serving as the sequencing template came from extracted, reverse transcribed RNA. TCRdb's copy holds only in-frame clones and misses some; the assay was immunoSEQ multiplex PCR. The profile covers 60,000 to 90,000 clones, with around 67% appearing a single time and less than 25% taken by the ten largest. Indicated treatment: oral pan-JAK inhibitor, 5-10 mg twice daily. The material was CD8+ T cells sorted from blood, obtained at week 24, from a patient treated with tofacitinib. All receptors derive from a human donor with alopecia areata.

This chain connects TRBV7-8 to TRBJ2-5, with TRBD2 matching over 11 bases. The V and J ends lost 0 bases and 1 base, in that order; junction bases with no gene match: 4. The germline CDR1 and CDR2 sequences are SGHVS and FQNEAQ. CDR3 length: 17 amino acids. In DNA, the CDR3 is TGTGCCAGCAGCTTAGCCATAGCGGGGGGGCTCCAAGAGACCCAGTACTTC. Encoded protein: CASSLAIAGGLQETQYF.

The rearrangement uses TRBV28 and TRBJ1-1, with D unclear. Trimming removed 5 bases at V and 6 bases at J, with 16 bases between. CDR3 length: 14 residues. In germline, CDR1 is MDHEN, CDR2 SYDVKM. CDR3 coding DNA: TGTGCCAGCAGTCCACGGACCGGGCAAGCTGAAGCTTTCTTT. Amino acids: CASSPRTGQAEAFF.

The chain is built from TRBV6-1 and TRBJ1-2, with D perhaps matching TRBD1 (5 bases). Between the trimmed V and J ends, which lost 2 bases and 8 bases, there was a span of 9 bases. Germline V gene lookup returns CDR1 MNHNS and CDR2 SASEGT. This CDR3 spans 12 amino acids. For the CDR3, the DNA is TGTGCCAGCAGTGAACTGGGGGGAGGCTACACCTTC. It encodes CASSELGGGYTF.

V gene TRBV7-3 combines with J gene TRBJ1-2; D is uncertain. The germline V and J ends were trimmed by 4 bases and 0 bases, with 21 bases remaining between them. The CDR3 consists of 18 residues. The germline gives CDR1 SGHTA, CDR2 FQGTGA. The CDR3 is CASSSDSRARIANYGYTF. In DNA, the CDR3 is TGTGCCAGCAGCTCCGATTCTAGGGCTAGGATAGCTAACTATGGCTACACCTTC.

The chain recombines TRBV7-6 with TRBJ2-2; maybe TRBD1 (6 bases). Looked up from germline, CDR1 is SGHVS and CDR2 is FNYEAQ. There are 18 residues in the CDR3. V lost 5 bases, J lost 2 bases, and 21 bases lay in between. The CDR3, as DNA: TGTGCCAGCAGCCCGAAATCGCCCGGGACATTTAACACCGGGGAGCTGTTTTTT. It is translated as CASSPKSPGTFNTGELFF.

The gene calls are TRBV6-5 and TRBJ2-1; D possibly corresponds to TRBD2 (5 bases). The V gene's germline CDR1 is MNHEY and CDR2 SVGAGI. CDR3 length: 14 residues. V was clipped by 6 bases and J by 0 bases, with 9 bases between them. This CDR3 reads CASRLDGSYNEQFF. As DNA, the CDR3 is TGTGCCAGCAGACTAGACGGCTCCTACAATGAGCAGTTCTTC.

The gene calls are TRBV5-1 and TRBJ2-3; the D gene could be TRBD1 or TRBD2 (5 bases each). The germline V and J ends were trimmed by 0 bases and 4 bases, with 12 bases remaining between them. Per the germline V gene, CDR1 is SGHRS and CDR2 is YFSETQ. CDR3 length: 15 amino acids. The CDR3 DNA reads TGCGCCAGCAGCTTGGGATTGGGGGATTCAGATACGCAGTATTTT. As protein: CASSLGLGDSDTQYF. Filled out from reference TRBV5-1 and TRBJ2-3, the complete variable domain reads KAGVTQTPRYLIKTRGQQVTLSCSPISGHRSVSWYQQTPGQGLQFLFEYFSETQRNKGNFPGRFSGRQFSNSRSEMNVSTLELGDSALYLCASSLGLGDSDTQYFGPGTRLTVL.

This clone came up a few times. The chain employs TRBV29-1 and TRBJ2-7; TRBD1 is a possible D gene (5 bases). Trimming left V 1 base short and J 4 bases short, with 8 bases between. CDR1 and CDR2 (germline): SQVTM, ANQGSEA. This CDR3 has 12 amino acids. CDR3 region: CSVEGAGYEQYF. CDR3 sequence (DNA): TGCAGCGTTGAAGGGGCAGGGTACGAGCAGTACTTC.

The genes are TRBV14 and TRBJ2-7, with D possibly matching TRBD2 (6 bases). V was trimmed by 0 bases and J by 2 bases, leaving 8 bases between them. The germline gives CDR1 SGHDN, CDR2 FVKESK. The CDR3 contains 14 residues. DNA of the CDR3: TGTGCCAGCAGCCAAGACTTAGCGGCCTACGAGCAGTACTTC. It specifies CASSQDLAAYEQYF.

The chain recombines TRBV11-2 with TRBJ2-7; D gene uncertain. The V end was cut by 3 bases, the J end by 1 base, with 10 bases between. The CDR3 has 14 amino acids. The V gene's germline CDR1 is SGHAT and CDR2 FQNNGV. The CDR3 bases are TGTGCCAGCAGCTTTAGTTTCTCGTCCTACGAGCAGTACTTC. This gives the protein CASSFSFSSYEQYF.

The CDR3 protein is CASSFYSPGELFF. The CDR3 coding sequence is TGTGCCAGCAGCTTTTACAGCCCCGGGGAGCTGTTTTTT. The rearrangement joins TRBV7-2 to TRBJ2-2; D not certain. The length of the CDR3 is 13 residues. Germline loops: CDR1 SGHTA, CDR2 FQGNSA. V lost 3 bases to trimming and J lost 6 bases, with 8 bases between them.

The chain's CDR3 is CASSQEFDSYEQYF. Here the CDR3 DNA reads TGCGCCAGCAGCCAAGAATTTGACAGCTACGAGCAGTACTTC. The genes are TRBV4-1 and TRBJ2-7, with D maybe TRBD1 (5 bases). Per the germline V gene, CDR1 is MGHRA and CDR2 is YSYEKL. V lost 0 bases and J lost 3, with 9 bases in between. This CDR3 has 14 residues.

This clone has just a few counts. J is TRBJ1-1 and V is TRBV28; D unclear. The CDR3 has 13 residues. CDR1 is MDHEN and CDR2 is SYDVKM in the germline V gene. V was pared by 5 bases and J by 0 bases, with 7 bases between. The CDR3, as DNA: TGTGCCAGCAGTATACAGATGAACACTGAAGCTTTCTTT. This encodes CASSIQMNTEAFF.

CDR3 sequence (DNA): TGTGCCTGGAGTGTAGGGGCTAGCGCCTCCTACGAGCAGTACTTC. This encodes CAWSVGASASYEQYF. V and J are TRBV30 and TRBJ2-7, with D possibly matching TRBD2 (6 bases). From germline, CDR1 is GTSNPN and CDR2 SVGIG (reference sequence). The CDR3 loop spans 15 amino acids. V lost 0 bases to trimming and J lost 0 bases, with 12 bases between them. Supplemented by reference TRBV30 and TRBJ2-7, the full variable domain reads SQTIHQWPATLVQPVGSPLSLECTVEGTSNPNLYWYRQAAGRGLQLLFYSVGIGQISSEVPQNLSASRPQDRQFILSSKKLLLSDSGFYLCAWSVGASASYEQYFGPGTRLTVT.

The rearrangement joins TRBV27 to TRBJ2-3; maybe TRBD1 (5 bases). Trimming removed 0 bases from V and 2 bases from J, with 9 bases in between. The CDR3 length is 15 residues. In germline, CDR1 is MNHEY, CDR2 SMNVEV (reference sequence). The CDR3 DNA reads as TGTGCCAGCAGTTTATCGATGGGGCCCACAGATACGCAGTATTTT. It encodes CASSLSMGPTDTQYF.

This clone has a handful of counts. The V and J genes are TRBV5-6 and TRBJ1-1; D ambiguous. The CDR3 is 14 residues long. With 0 bases removed from V and 0 bases from J, the gap between germline ends came to 6 bases. CDR1 and CDR2 (germline): SGHDT, YYEEEE. The CDR3 loop reads CASSLETVNTEAFF. In nucleotides, the CDR3 is TGTGCCAGCAGCTTGGAGACGGTGAACACTGAAGCTTTCTTT.

This chain connects TRBV2 to TRBJ2-2; 8 bases align to TRBD2. This CDR3 comprises 14 residues. J gave up 4 bases and V 10 bases, and 8 bases lay outside the gene matches. The germline gives CDR1 SNHLY, CDR2 FYNNEI. The CDR3 coding sequence is TGTGCCACACTTGGGACTAGTGGCACCGGGGAGCTGTTTTTT. It is translated as CATLGTSGTGELFF.

Here the CDR3 DNA reads TGCAGCATACAAACAGGGACTGTGAACACTGAAGCTTTCTTT. Protein product: CSIQTGTVNTEAFF. The rearrangement links TRBV29-1 to TRBJ1-1; perhaps TRBD1 as D (6 bases). The V gene lost 8 bases and the J gene lost 0 bases, with 16 bases spanning the gap. Germline V gene lookup returns CDR1 SQVTM and CDR2 ANQGSEA. CDR3 length equals 14 residues.

The gene calls are TRBV7-9 and TRBJ1-4; tentative D call: TRBD1 (5 bases). Between the trimmed V and J ends, which lost 3 bases and 7 bases, there was a span of 15 bases. This CDR3 region has 15 residues. The germline gives CDR1 SEHNR, CDR2 FQNEAQ (reference sequence). The CDR3 is CASSFNRGRGEKLFF. The CDR3 DNA reads TGTGCCAGCAGCTTTAACCGGGGACGCGGTGAAAAACTGTTTTTT.

This clone occurred once. The V and J genes are TRBV27 and TRBJ2-1; D possibly corresponds to TRBD1 (6 bases). Trimming shortened V by 2 bases and J by 1 base, and 9 bases separated the two germline ends. The CDR3 is 15 residues long. Per germline, CDR1 MNHEY and CDR2 SMNVEV (reference sequence). The CDR3 here is CASSLRGSSYNEQFF. CDR3 nucleotide sequence: TGTGCCAGCAGTTTAAGGGGGAGTTCCTACAATGAGCAGTTCTTC.

The chain has TRBV7-9 and TRBJ1-1; D uncertain. The length of the CDR3 is 14 residues. Germline V gene lookup returns CDR1 SEHNR and CDR2 FQNEAQ (reference sequence). Trimming pared 5 bases from V and 5 bases from J, leaving 15 bases between. CDR3 DNA sequence: TGTGCCAGCAGCCCGGTGTTGGGTTGGACTGAAGCTTTCTTT. Translating it yields CASSPVLGWTEAFF.

The chain combines TRBV29-1 with TRBJ2-7; D may be TRBD1 or TRBD2 (5 bases each). Trimming pared 0 bases from V and 6 bases from J, leaving 9 bases between. The CDR3 totals 12 residues. Germline loops: CDR1 SQVTM, CDR2 ANQGSEA. Here the CDR3 DNA reads TGCAGCGTTGAAGAAAGGGACGGCGAGCAGTACTTC. Translation gives CSVEERDGEQYF.

The CDR3 sequence: CASTAPCSSYNEQFF. The DNA for the CDR3 is TGTGCCAGTACGGCGCCATGCAGCTCCTACAATGAGCAGTTCTTC. The chain links TRBV19 to TRBJ2-1; D ambiguous. The germline CDR1 and CDR2 sequences are LNHDA and SQIVND (reference sequence). Trimming cost V 7 bases and J 0 bases, with 13 bases left between them. The CDR3 has 15 amino acids. Full variable domain (outside the CDR3, taken from reference TRBV19 and TRBJ2-1): DGGITQSPKYLFRKEGQNVTLSCEQNLNHDAMYWYRQDPGQGLRLIYYSQIVNDFQKGDIAEGYSVSREKKESFPLTVTSAQKNPTAFYLCASTAPCSSYNEQFFGPGTRLTVL.

In its sample, this clone was seen a few times. The chain links TRBV27 to TRBJ2-6; 14 bases are a match to TRBD2. V lost 3 bases and J lost 4; bases outside the gene matches: 14. This CDR3 contains 21 residues. CDR1 is MNHEY, CDR2 SMNVEV, per germline (reference sequence). The chain's CDR3 is CASSFTFDLGLAGAGANVLTF. DNA for the CDR3: TGTGCCAGCAGTTTCACCTTCGATCTGGGACTAGCGGGAGCGGGGGCCAACGTCCTGACTTTC.